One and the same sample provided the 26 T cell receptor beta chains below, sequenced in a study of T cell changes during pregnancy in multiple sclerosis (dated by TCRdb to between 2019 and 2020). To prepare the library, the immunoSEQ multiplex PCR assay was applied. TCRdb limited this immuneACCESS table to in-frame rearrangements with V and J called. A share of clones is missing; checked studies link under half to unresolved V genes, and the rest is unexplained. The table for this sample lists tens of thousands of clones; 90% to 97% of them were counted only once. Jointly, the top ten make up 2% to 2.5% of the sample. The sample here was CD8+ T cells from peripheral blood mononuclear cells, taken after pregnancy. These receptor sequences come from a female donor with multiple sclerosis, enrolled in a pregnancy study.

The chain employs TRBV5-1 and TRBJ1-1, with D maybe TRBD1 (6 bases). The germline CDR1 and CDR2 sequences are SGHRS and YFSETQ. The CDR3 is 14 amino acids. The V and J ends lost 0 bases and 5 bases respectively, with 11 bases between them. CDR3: CASSLEQGDTEAFF. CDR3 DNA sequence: TGCGCCAGCAGCTTGGAACAGGGAGATACTGAAGCTTTCTTT.

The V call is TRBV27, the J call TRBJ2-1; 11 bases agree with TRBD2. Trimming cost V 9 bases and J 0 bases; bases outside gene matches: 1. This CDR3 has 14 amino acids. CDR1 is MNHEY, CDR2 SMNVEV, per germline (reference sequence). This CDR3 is CASTSGGSYNEQFF. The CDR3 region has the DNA TGTGCCAGTACTAGCGGGGGCTCCTACAATGAGCAGTTCTTC.

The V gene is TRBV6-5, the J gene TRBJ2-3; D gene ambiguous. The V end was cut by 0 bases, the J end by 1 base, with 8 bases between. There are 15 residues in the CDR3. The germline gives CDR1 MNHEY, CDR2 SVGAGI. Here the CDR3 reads CASSYSLSGTDTQYF. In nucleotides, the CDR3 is TGTGCCAGCAGTTACTCGTTAAGCGGCACAGATACGCAGTATTTT.

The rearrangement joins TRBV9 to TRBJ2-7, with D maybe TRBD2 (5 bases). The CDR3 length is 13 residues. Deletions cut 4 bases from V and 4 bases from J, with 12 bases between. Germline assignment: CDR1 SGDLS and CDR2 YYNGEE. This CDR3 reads CASSLGGEYEQYF. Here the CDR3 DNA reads TGTGCCAGCAGCCTAGGAGGAGAATACGAGCAGTACTTC.

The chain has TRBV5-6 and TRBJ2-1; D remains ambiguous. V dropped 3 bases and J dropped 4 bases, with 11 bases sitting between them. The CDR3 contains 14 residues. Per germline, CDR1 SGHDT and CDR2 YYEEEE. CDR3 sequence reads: CASSSAANYNEQFF. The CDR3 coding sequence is TGTGCCAGCAGCTCTGCGGCAAATTACAATGAGCAGTTCTTC.

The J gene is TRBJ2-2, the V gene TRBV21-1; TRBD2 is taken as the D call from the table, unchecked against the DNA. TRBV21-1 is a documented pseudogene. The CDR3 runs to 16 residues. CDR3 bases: TGTGCCAGCAGCTGGTGGGACTTCCGGAACACCGGGGAGCTGTTTTTT. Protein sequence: CASSWWDFRNTGELFF.

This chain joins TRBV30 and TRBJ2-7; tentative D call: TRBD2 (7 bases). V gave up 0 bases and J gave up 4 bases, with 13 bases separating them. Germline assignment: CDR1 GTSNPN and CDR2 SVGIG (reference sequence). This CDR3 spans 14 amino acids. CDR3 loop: CAWSVSGGAYEQYF. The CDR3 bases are TGTGCCTGGAGTGTTTCGGGGGGCGCTTACGAGCAGTACTTC.

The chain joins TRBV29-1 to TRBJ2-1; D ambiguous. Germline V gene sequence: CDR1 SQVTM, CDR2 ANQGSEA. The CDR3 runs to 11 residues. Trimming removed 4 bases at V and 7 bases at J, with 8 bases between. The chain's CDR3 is CSVVVGNEQFF. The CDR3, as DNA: TGCAGCGTTGTGGTCGGGAATGAGCAGTTCTTC.

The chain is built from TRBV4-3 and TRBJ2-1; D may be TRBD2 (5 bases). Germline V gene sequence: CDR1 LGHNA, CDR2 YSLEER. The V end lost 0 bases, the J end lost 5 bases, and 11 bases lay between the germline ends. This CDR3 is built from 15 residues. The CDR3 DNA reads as TGCGCCAGCAGCCAAGATCGAGTGGGAGACAATGAGCAGTTCTTC. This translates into CASSQDRVGDNEQFF.

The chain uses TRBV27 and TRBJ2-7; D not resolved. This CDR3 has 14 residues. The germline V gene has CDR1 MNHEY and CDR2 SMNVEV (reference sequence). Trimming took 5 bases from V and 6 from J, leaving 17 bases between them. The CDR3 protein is CASSPAQTHVEQYF. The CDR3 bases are TGTGCCAGCAGTCCCGCCCAGACACATGTCGAGCAGTACTTC.

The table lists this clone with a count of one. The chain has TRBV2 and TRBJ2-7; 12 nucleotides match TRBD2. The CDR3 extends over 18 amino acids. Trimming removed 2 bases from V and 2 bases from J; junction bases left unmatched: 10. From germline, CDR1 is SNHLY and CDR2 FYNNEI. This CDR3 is CASSEIPSGRDVAYEQYF. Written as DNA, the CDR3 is TGTGCCAGCAGTGAAATCCCTAGCGGGAGGGATGTGGCCTACGAGCAGTACTTC.

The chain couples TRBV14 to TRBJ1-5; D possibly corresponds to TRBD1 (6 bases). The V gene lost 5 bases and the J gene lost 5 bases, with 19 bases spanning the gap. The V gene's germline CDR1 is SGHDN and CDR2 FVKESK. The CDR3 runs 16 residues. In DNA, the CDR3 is TGTGCCAGCAGCGGCACAGGGAGGGAATTTGATCAGCCCCAGCATTTT. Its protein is CASSGTGREFDQPQHF.

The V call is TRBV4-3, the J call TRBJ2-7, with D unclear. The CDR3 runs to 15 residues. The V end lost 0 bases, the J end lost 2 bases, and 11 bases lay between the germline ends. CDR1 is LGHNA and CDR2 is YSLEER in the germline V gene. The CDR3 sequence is CASSQDYWQAYEQYF. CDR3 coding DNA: TGCGCCAGCAGCCAAGATTATTGGCAAGCCTACGAGCAGTACTTC.

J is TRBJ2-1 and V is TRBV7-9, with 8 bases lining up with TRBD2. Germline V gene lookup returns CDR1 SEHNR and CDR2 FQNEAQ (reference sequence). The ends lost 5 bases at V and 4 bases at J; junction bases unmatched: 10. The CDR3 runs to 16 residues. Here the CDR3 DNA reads TGTGCCAGCAGCGAGATCGTATCTAGCGGGTACAATGAGCAGTTCTTC. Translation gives CASSEIVSSGYNEQFF.

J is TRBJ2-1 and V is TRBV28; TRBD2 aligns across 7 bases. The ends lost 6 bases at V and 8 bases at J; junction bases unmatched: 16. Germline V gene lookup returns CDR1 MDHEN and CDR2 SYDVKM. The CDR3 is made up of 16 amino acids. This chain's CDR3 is CASSFRTSLWVDEQFF. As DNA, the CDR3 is TGTGCCAGCAGCTTTCGGACTAGTTTATGGGTCGATGAGCAGTTCTTC.

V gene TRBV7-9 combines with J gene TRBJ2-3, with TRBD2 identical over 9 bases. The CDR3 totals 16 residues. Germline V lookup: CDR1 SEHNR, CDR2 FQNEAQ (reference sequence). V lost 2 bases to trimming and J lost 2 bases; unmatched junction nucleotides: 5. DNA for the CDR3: TGTGCCAGCAGCTTATTAGCGGGAGAGAACACAGATACGCAGTATTTT. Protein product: CASSLLAGENTDTQYF.

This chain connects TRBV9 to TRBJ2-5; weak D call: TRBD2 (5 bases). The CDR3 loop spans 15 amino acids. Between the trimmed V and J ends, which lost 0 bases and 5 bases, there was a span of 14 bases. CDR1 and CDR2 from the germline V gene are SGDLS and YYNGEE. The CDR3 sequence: CASSVEWGEGETQYF. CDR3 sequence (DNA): TGTGCCAGCAGCGTAGAATGGGGAGAGGGTGAGACCCAGTACTTC.

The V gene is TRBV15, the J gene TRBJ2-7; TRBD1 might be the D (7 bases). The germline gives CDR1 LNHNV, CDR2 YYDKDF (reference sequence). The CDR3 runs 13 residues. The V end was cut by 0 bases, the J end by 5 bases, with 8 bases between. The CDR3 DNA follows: TGTGCCACCAGCAGAGACAGGGGGGACGAGCAGTACTTC. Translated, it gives CATSRDRGDEQYF.

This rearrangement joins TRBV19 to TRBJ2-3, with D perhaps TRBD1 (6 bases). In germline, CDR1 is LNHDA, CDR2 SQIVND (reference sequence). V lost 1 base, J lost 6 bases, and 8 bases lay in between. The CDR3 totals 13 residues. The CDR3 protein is CASSIGGLDTQYF. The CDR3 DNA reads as TGTGCCAGTAGTATAGGGGGGCTTGATACGCAGTATTTT.

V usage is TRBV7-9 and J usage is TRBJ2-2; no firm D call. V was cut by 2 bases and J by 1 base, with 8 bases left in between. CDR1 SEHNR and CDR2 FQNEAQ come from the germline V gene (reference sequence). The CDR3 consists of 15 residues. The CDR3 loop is CASSLPTMNTGELFF. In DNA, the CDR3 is TGTGCCAGCAGCTTACCTACGATGAACACCGGGGAGCTGTTTTTT.

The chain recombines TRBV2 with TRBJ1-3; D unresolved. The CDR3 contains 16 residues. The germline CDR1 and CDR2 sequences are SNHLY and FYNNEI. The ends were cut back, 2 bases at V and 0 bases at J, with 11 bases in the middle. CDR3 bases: TGTGCCAGCAGTGAACTTCCCGTTTTCTCTGGAAACACCATATATTTT. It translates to CASSELPVFSGNTIYF. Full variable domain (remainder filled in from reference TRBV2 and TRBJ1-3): EPEVTQTPSHQVTQMGQEVILRCVPISNHLYFYWYRQILGQKVEFLVSFYNNEISEKSEIFDDQFSVERPDGSNFTLKIRSTKLEDSAMYFCASSELPVFSGNTIYFGEGSWLTVV.

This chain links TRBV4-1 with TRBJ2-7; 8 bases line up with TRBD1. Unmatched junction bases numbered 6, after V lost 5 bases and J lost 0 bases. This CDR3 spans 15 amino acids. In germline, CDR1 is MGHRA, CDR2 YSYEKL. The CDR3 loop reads CASSYGQGGSYEQYF. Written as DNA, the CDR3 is TGCGCCAGCAGCTACGGACAGGGAGGCTCCTACGAGCAGTACTTC.

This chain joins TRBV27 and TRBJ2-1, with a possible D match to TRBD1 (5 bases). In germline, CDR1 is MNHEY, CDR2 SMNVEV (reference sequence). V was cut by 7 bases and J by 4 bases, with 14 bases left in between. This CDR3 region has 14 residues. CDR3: CASTPQGPYNEQFF. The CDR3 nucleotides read TGTGCCAGCACCCCTCAGGGTCCTTACAATGAGCAGTTCTTC.

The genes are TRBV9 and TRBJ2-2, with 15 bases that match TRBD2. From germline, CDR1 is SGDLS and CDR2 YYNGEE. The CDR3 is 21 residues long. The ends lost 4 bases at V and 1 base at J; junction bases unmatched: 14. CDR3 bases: TGTGCCAGCAGCCCACCAACCGGGACTAGCGGGAGGATGGGGAACACCGGGGAGCTGTTTTTT. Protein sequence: CASSPPTGTSGRMGNTGELFF. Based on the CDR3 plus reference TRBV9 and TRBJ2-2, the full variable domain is DSGVTQTPKHLITATGQRVTLRCSPRSGDLSVYWYQQSLDQGLQFLIQYYNGEERAKGNILERFSAQQFPDLHSELNLSSLELGDSALYFCASSPPTGTSGRMGNTGELFFGEGSRLTVL.

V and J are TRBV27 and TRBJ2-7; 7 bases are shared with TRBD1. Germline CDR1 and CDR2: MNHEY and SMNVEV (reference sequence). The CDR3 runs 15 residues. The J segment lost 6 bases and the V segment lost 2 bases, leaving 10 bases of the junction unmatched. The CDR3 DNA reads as TGTGCCAGCAGTTTACTTTGGGACAGCTCCCGCGAGCAGTACTTC. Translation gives CASSLLWDSSREQYF.

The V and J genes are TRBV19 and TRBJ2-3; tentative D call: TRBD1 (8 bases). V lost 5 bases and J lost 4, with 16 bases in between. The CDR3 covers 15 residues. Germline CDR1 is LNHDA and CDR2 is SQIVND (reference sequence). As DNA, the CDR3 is TGTGCCAGTAGTGTACAGGGGGGGGGCCCAGATACGCAGTATTTT. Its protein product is CASSVQGGGPDTQYF.